These T cell receptor beta chains were read from a single sample in a study of shared clonotypes between healthy human individuals. Measured with immunoSEQ multiplex PCR; TCRdb has only the in-frame clones, and not every one. The sample carries approximately 2.1 million clones, 90% to 95% recorded once. The sequencing input was naive CD4+ T cells from PBMCs. Receptors were obtained from a man younger than 35 in good health. Some clones in this sample may be carry-over from other donors' samples. The CDR3 runs from the conserved cysteine through the conserved F or W. The order of the fields is D gene, clone size, J gene, V gene, CDR3 DNA, CDR3 protein. A D gene is named only where the DNA matches it firmly. Expanded clones are given a class, and other clones once, few, many or no size at all.

D: NA; size: NA; J: TRBJ1-1; V: TRBV9; DNA: TGTGCCAGCAGCGGACAGTTGAACACTGAAGCTTTCTTT; CDR3: CASSGQLNTEAFF
D: TRBD2; size: NA; J: TRBJ2-5; V: TRBV4-1; DNA: TGCGCCAGCAGCCCCGTCCCCCTTGCGGCTAGCGGGAGGGGAGAGACCCAGTACTTC; CDR3: CASSPVPLAASGRGETQYF
D: TRBD1; size: NA; J: TRBJ1-5; V: TRBV11-1; DNA: TGTGCCAGCAGCAAGACAGGGGGCGGCGGGCAGCCCCAGCATTTT; CDR3: CASSKTGGGGQPQHF
D: TRBD1; size: NA; J: TRBJ1-2; V: TRBV5-1; DNA: TGCGCCAGCAGCCCAGGGGGCCTTGGCTATGGCTACACCTTC; CDR3: CASSPGGLGYGYTF
D: NA; size: NA; J: TRBJ1-1; V: TRBV28; DNA: TGTGCCAGCAGTTTGGGGTCGTCTGAAGCTTTCTTT; CDR3: CASSLGSSEAFF
D: NA; size: NA; J: TRBJ2-1; V: TRBV2; DNA: TGTGCCAGCAGGCGGGTAAGCTCCTACAATGAGCAGTTCTTC; CDR3: CASRRVSSYNEQFF
D: NA; size: NA; J: TRBJ2-7; V: TRBV28; DNA: TGTGCCAGCAGTTTAGTGTTGGGAGAGGGGTTTCTCTACGAGCAGTACTTC; CDR3: CASSLVLGEGFLYEQYF
D: TRBD1; size: NA; J: TRBJ1-5; V: TRBV18; DNA: TGTGCCAGCTCACTACCCGGGACAGGGAATCAGCCCCAGCATTTT; CDR3: CASSLPGTGNQPQHF
D: NA; size: NA; J: TRBJ2-7; V: TRBV6-5; DNA: TGTGCCAGCAGATTTCAGAGACGGAGCTCCTACGAGCAGTACTTC; CDR3: CASRFQRRSSYEQYF
D: NA; size: NA; J: TRBJ1-1; V: TRBV6-4; DNA: TGTGCCCGCCCGGGCCCAAACACTGAAGCTTTCTTT; CDR3: CARPGPNTEAFF
D: TRBD2; size: NA; J: TRBJ2-5; V: TRBV5-6; DNA: TGTGCCAGCAGCTTCGGACTAGCGGGAGGAGAGACCCAGTACTTC; CDR3: CASSFGLAGGETQYF
D: TRBD2; size: NA; J: TRBJ2-5; V: TRBV28; DNA: TGTGCCAGCAGTGTGACTAGCGGGAAACACCCCCAAGAGACCCAGTACTTC; CDR3: CASSVTSGKHPQETQYF
D: NA; size: NA; J: TRBJ2-7; V: TRBV18; DNA: TGTGCCAGCTCACCCGCCCCGGGGGCCTCCTACGAGCAGTACTTC; CDR3: CASSPAPGASYEQYF
D: NA; size: once; J: TRBJ2-7; V: TRBV5-1; DNA: TGCGCCAGCAGCTTCGATCCGGGGTCCGAGGAGCAGTACTTC; CDR3: CASSFDPGSEEQYF
D: NA; size: NA; J: TRBJ2-1; V: TRBV28; DNA: TGTGCCAGCAGTTTATTGGGGGACCCCTCCTACAATGAGCAGTTCTTC; CDR3: CASSLLGDPSYNEQFF
D: TRBD1; size: NA; J: TRBJ2-3; V: TRBV7-7; DNA: TGTGCCAGCAGCTTAGGGGACAGGGCGAGCACAGATACGCAGTATTTT; CDR3: CASSLGDRASTDTQYF
D: NA; size: NA; J: TRBJ1-2; V: TRBV5-1; DNA: TGCGCCAGCAGCGCGGACAAACCGGGTACTGGGTCTAACTATGGCTACACCTTC; CDR3: CASSADKPGTGSNYGYTF
D: TRBD1; size: NA; J: TRBJ1-2; V: TRBV11-2; DNA: TGTGCCAGCAGCCCGCAGACAGGGCGCCCTTTCCGATATGGCTACACCTTC; CDR3: CASSPQTGRPFRYGYTF
D: NA; size: once; J: TRBJ2-3; V: TRBV2; DNA: TGTGCCAGCTCCACAGCGACAGATACGCAGTATTTT; CDR3: CASSTATDTQYF
D: TRBD1; size: NA; J: TRBJ1-2; V: TRBV28; DNA: TGTGCCAGCAGTCTACAGGGGGCGTGGGAGGGCTACACCTTC; CDR3: CASSLQGAWEGYTF
D: NA; size: NA; J: TRBJ2-5; V: TRBV30; DNA: TGTGCCTGGTCGACCCTCCGGGAGACCCAGTACTTC; CDR3: CAWSTLRETQYF
D: NA; size: NA; J: TRBJ2-7; V: TRBV7-3; DNA: TGTGCCAGCAGCTTGGGACCGGGCTTGGCTGCTGAGCAGTACTTC; CDR3: CASSLGPGLAAEQYF
D: NA; size: NA; J: TRBJ2-2; V: TRBV2; DNA: TGTGCCAGCAGCCCCGAGGTGGCGGGCATCACCGGGGAGCTGTTTTTT; CDR3: CASSPEVAGITGELFF
D: NA; size: NA; J: TRBJ2-5; V: TRBV5-1; DNA: TGCGCCAGCAGCCGTGGGGGGTACCAAGAGACCCAGTACTTC; CDR3: CASSRGGYQETQYF
D: NA; size: NA; J: TRBJ1-1; V: TRBV5-1; DNA: TGCGCCAGCAGCTTTGGGTCCATGGCTGAAGCTTTCTTT; CDR3: CASSFGSMAEAFF
D: NA; size: NA; J: TRBJ1-3; V: TRBV10-3; DNA: TGTGCCATCAGTGAGCGCAGGGGCTCTGGAAACACCATATATTTT; CDR3: CAISERRGSGNTIYF
D: TRBD1; size: few; J: TRBJ1-5; V: TRBV4-1; DNA: TGCGCCAGCAGCCGCCTTGGGACAGGGAATCAGCCCCAGCATTTT; CDR3: CASSRLGTGNQPQHF
D: NA; size: NA; J: TRBJ2-1; V: TRBV29-1; DNA: TGCAGCGCTTCGCGGGCCTACAATGAGCAGTTCTTC; CDR3: CSASRAYNEQFF
D: TRBD1; size: NA; J: TRBJ1-3; V: TRBV18; DNA: TGTGCCAGCTCACCCGGACAGGGCCCACCTGGAAACACCATATATTTT; CDR3: CASSPGQGPPGNTIYF
D: NA; size: few; J: TRBJ1-1; V: TRBV11-3; DNA: TGTGCCAGCAGCTTAGTCGGGGACACTGAAGCTTTCTTT; CDR3: CASSLVGDTEAFF
D: NA; size: NA; J: TRBJ2-6; V: TRBV7-8; DNA: TGTGCCAGCAGCTCATCGGGCCTGCGTCTAATCTCTGGGGCCAACGTCCTGACTTTC; CDR3: CASSSSGLRLISGANVLTF
D: NA; size: NA; J: TRBJ2-1; V: TRBV12-5; DNA: TGTGCTAGTGGTTTGGTACTCTCAGGGATCGTCAATGAGCAGTTCTTC; CDR3: CASGLVLSGIVNEQFF
D: NA; size: NA; J: TRBJ1-5; V: TRBV27; DNA: TGTGCCAGCAGCCCCCCCGCGGGGCCCCAGCATTTT; CDR3: CASSPPAGPQHF
D: TRBD2; size: NA; J: TRBJ2-5; V: TRBV19; DNA: TGTGCCAGTAGTCCCACTAGCGGGAGAGAGACCCAGTACTTC; CDR3: CASSPTSGRETQYF
D: TRBD1; size: NA; J: TRBJ2-5; V: TRBV5-4; DNA: TGTGCCAGCAGCCCCGGGACAGAGAAAGAGACCCAGTACTTC; CDR3: CASSPGTEKETQYF
D: NA; size: NA; J: TRBJ1-3; V: TRBV5-4; DNA: TGTGCCAGCAGCTCGGGGACACGTTCTGGAAACACCATATATTTT; CDR3: CASSSGTRSGNTIYF
D: NA; size: NA; J: TRBJ2-7; V: TRBV4-2; DNA: TGTGCCAGCAGCCAACAGGATGGCGGGCTGGCCTACGAGCAGTACTTC; CDR3: CASSQQDGGLAYEQYF
D: NA; size: once; J: TRBJ2-6; V: TRBV15; DNA: TGTGCCACCAGCAGAGTGGCTCGCGACAACGTCCTGACTTTC; CDR3: CATSRVARDNVLTF
D: NA; size: NA; J: TRBJ1-4; V: TRBV6-6; DNA: TGTGCCAGCAGTTCCAGGGGCGGCGGTGAAAAACTGTTTTTT; CDR3: CASSSRGGGEKLFF
D: TRBD2; size: NA; J: TRBJ2-3; V: TRBV4-1; DNA: TGCGCCAGCAGCCAAGAGAATAGCGGGAGTTTGACAGATACGCAGTATTTT; CDR3: CASSQENSGSLTDTQYF
D: NA; size: NA; J: TRBJ1-2; V: TRBV11-2; DNA: TGTGCCAGCACCCGGGAAGGGTACTATGGCTACACCTTC; CDR3: CASTREGYYGYTF
D: NA; size: NA; J: TRBJ2-5; V: TRBV7-2; DNA: TGTGCCAGCAGCTTCAGTAATCCAAGGGGCCCAAAGACCCAGTACTTC; CDR3: CASSFSNPRGPKTQYF